This T cell receptor (beta chain) was retrieved from a study of T-cell memory formation after mild COVID-19. Regarding the study as a whole: Whereas later expanders leaned CD4+, clones contracting day 15 to 85 showed a balanced CD4/CD8 makeup.

The CDR3 extends over 21 amino acids. CDR1 and CDR2 (germline): LGHNA, YSLEER. The ends lost 0 bases at V and 3 bases at J; junction bases unmatched: 16. The table lists this clonotype with a few counts. Its matching antigen is unknown. TCRdb fed the 5' RACE reads into MiXCR, producing one record per CDR3 protein. Of under 300,000 distinct CDR3 sequences in the sample, roughly 10% were seen once. This TCR derives from a man younger than 35 who had mild COVID-19 (a few samples of this study predate the infection). Cell type and time point are not known. Sequenced sample: PBMCs or a T cell subset sorted from them (not recorded which). V is TRBV4-3 and J is TRBJ2-2, with 10 positions matching TRBD2. The DNA for the CDR3 is TGCGCCAGCAGCCAAGATTGGGGTACTAGCGGGGTATCTTTCCACACCGGGGAGCTGTTTTTT. Its translation is CASSQDWGTSGVSFHTGELFF.